This TCR beta chain was profiled in a study of Ad26.COV2.S vaccination and SARS-CoV-2 variants. A note on this clone: Other DNA sequences of this sample code for an identical CDR3.

The V gene end was trimmed by 6 bases and the J gene end by 2 bases; junction bases not matched to a gene: 2. Per the germline V gene, CDR1 is MDHEN and CDR2 is SYDVKM. The CDR3 covers 13 residues. Stated treatment: some 20 received Ad26.COV2.S at low or high dose, single or two shots; several received placebo; per-sample allocation not given. On day 63 after the first injection, vaccine and placebo recipients gave samples. The method was immunoSEQ multiplex PCR; TCRdb's version includes in-frame clones alone and lacks a portion of them. Of some 450,000 clones in the sample, 90% are singletons; the top ten hold under 4.5%.

Source: peripheral blood, taken in a trial of Ad26.COV2.S vaccine versus placebo. The rearrangement joins TRBV28 to TRBJ2-7; TRBD2 matches 9 bases. The origin of this receptor is a person between 18 and 59 years old who received the Ad26.COV2.S COVID-19 vaccine or a placebo. The CDR3 spells CASSPSGTYEQYF. Written as DNA, the CDR3 is TGTGCCAGCAGCCCTAGCGGGACCTACGAGCAGTACTTC.